This TCR beta chain came from a study of blood T cells in healthy people across ages. Study-wide findings and caveats: Since the PBMCs were unsorted, naive and antigen-experienced cells could not be conclusively compared.

Regarding this clonotype: Its specificity is not known.

The use of a sample-barcoded 5' primer and a J-beta primer mix characterized a second PCR of about 6 to 11 cycles. MiXCR, applied by TCRdb to the 5' RACE reads, yields one record per CDR3 protein. This sample has about 900,000 distinct CDR3 sequences, with roughly 52% found just once. The CDR3 is 17 residues long. Germline CDR1 is PRHDT and CDR2 is FYEKMQ (reference sequence). Trimming removed 6 bases from V and 5 bases from J, with 23 bases in between. Russia was home to the donors, healthy Caucasian individuals aged roughly 6 to 90. The sequenced sample consisted of blood. This clonotype originated in a man younger than 40 in good health. The V and J genes are TRBV13 and TRBJ2-4; D not certain. CDR3 nucleotide sequence: TGTGCCAGCAGTGAAGGGTACGGCTTACCCAGCCAAAACATTCAGTACTTC. Amino acid sequence: CASSEGYGLPSQNIQYF.